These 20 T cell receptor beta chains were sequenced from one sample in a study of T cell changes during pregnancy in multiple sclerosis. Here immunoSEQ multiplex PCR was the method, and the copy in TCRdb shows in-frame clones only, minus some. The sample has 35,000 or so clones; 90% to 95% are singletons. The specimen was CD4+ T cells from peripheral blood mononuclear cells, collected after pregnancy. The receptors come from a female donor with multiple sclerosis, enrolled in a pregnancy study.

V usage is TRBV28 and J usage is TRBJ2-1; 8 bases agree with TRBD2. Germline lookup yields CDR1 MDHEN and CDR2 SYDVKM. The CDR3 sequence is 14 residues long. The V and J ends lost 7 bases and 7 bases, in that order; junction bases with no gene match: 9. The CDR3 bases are TGTGCCAGCACCGAGGCGGGGGGCCGGAATGAGCAGTTCTTC. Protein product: CASTEAGGRNEQFF.

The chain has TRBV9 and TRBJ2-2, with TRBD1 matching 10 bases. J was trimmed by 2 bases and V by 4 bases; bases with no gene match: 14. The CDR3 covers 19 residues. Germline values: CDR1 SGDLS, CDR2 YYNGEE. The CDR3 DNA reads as TGTGCCAGCAGCACATCCTGGCGGGGGGACAGGGGCAACACCGGGGAGCTGTTTTTT. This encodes CASSTSWRGDRGNTGELFF.

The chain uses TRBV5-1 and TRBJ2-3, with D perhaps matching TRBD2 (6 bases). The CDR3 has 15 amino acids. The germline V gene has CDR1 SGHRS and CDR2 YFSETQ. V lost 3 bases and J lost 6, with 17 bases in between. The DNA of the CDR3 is TGCGCCAGCAGCTCCCGGGGCGGGGCCCGGGATACGCAGTATTTT. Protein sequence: CASSSRGGARDTQYF.

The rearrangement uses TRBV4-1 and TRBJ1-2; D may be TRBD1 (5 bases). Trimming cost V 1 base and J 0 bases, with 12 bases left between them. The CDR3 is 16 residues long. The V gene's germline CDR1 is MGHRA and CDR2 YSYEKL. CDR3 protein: CASSQGGTAANYGYTF. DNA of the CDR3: TGCGCCAGCAGCCAAGGGGGCACAGCAGCTAACTATGGCTACACCTTC.

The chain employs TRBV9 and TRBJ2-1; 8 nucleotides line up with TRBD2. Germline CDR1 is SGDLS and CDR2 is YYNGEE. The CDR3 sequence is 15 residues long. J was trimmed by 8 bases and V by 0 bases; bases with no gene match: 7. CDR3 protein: CASSVAGGPWDEQFF. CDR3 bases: TGTGCCAGCAGCGTAGCGGGGGGGCCGTGGGATGAGCAGTTCTTC. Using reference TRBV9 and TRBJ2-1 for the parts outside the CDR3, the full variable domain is DSGVTQTPKHLITATGQRVTLRCSPRSGDLSVYWYQQSLDQGLQFLIQYYNGEERAKGNILERFSAQQFPDLHSELNLSSLELGDSALYFCASSVAGGPWDEQFFGPGTRLTVL.

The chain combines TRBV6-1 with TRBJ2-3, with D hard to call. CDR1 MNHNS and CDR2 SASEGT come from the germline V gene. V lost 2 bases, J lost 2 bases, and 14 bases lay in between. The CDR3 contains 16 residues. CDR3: CASSESVRTYTDTQYF. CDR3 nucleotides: TGTGCCAGCAGTGAATCCGTTAGAACCTACACAGATACGCAGTATTTT.

CDR3 amino acids: CASSPSTEAFF. The CDR3 DNA reads as TGTGCCAGCAGTCCCAGCACTGAAGCTTTCTTT. The chain links TRBV6-1 to TRBJ1-1; no definite D call. The V and J ends lost 5 bases and 4 bases respectively, with 5 bases between them. The CDR3 consists of 11 residues. Germline V CDR1 and CDR2: MNHNS, SASEGT.

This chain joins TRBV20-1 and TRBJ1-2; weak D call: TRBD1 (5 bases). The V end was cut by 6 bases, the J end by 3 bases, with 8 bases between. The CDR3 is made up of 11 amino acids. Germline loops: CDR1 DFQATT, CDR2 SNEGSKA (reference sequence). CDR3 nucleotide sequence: TGCAGTGCCAGGGTGCACTATGGCTACACCTTC. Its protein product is CSARVHYGYTF.

CDR3 sequence (DNA): TGTGCCAGCAGCCAGACCCAGGGGAATTCTGAAGCTTTCTTT. The encoded protein is CASSQTQGNSEAFF. The rearrangement joins TRBV9 to TRBJ1-1, with D possibly TRBD1 on 6 matching bases. Germline values: CDR1 SGDLS, CDR2 YYNGEE. V lost 4 bases and J lost 6, with 16 bases in between. The CDR3 consists of 14 residues.

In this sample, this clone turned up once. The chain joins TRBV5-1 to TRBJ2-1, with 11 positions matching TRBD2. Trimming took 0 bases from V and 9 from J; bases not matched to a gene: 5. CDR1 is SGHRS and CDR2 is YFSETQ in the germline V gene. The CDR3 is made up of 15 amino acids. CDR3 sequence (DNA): TGCGCCAGCAGCTTGGAGGCTAGCGGGAGGAGTGAGCAGTTCTTC. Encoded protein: CASSLEASGRSEQFF.

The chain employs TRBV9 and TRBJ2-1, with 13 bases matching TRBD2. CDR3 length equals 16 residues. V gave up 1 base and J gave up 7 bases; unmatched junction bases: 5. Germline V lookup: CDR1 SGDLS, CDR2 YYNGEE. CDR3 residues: CASSVPGLAGKNEQFF. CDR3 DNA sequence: TGTGCCAGCAGCGTACCGGGACTAGCGGGGAAGAATGAGCAGTTCTTC.

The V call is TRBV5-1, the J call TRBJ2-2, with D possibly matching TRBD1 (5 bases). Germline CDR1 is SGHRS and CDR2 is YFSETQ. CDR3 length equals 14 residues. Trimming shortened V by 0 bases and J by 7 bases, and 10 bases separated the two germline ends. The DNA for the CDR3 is TGCGCCAGCAGCTTGGAGGGGTTCGGCGGGGAGCTGTTTTTT. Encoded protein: CASSLEGFGGELFF.

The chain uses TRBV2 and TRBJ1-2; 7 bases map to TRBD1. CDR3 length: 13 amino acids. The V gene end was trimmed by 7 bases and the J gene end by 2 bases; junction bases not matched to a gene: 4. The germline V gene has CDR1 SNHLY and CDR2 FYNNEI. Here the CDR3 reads CASTQGQNYGYTF. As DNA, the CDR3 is TGTGCCAGCACCCAGGGACAGAACTATGGCTACACCTTC.

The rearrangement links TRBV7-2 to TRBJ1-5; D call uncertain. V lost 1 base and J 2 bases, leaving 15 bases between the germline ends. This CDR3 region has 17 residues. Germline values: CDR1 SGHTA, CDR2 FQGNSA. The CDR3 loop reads CASSLDPLGVGNQPQHF. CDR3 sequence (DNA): TGTGCCAGCAGCTTAGACCCCTTGGGAGTTGGCAATCAGCCCCAGCATTTT.

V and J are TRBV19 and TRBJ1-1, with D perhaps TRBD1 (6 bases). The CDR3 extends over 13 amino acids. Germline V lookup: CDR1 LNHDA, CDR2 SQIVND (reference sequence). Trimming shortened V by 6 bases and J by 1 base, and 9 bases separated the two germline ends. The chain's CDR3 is CASSQGKNTEAFF. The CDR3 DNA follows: TGTGCCAGTAGCCAGGGGAAGAACACTGAAGCTTTCTTT.

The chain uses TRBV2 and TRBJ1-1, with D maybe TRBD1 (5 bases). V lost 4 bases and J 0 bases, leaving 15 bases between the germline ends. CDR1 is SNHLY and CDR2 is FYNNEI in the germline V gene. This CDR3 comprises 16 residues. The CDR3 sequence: CASSVNWQGMNTEAFF. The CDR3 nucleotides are TGTGCCAGCAGTGTTAATTGGCAGGGCATGAACACTGAAGCTTTCTTT.

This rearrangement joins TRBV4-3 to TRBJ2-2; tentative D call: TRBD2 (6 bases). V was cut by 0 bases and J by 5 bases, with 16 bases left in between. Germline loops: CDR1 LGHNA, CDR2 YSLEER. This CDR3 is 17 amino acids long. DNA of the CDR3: TGCGCCAGCAGCCAAGATGGCGACATAGGGAGGACCGGGGAGCTGTTTTTT. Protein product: CASSQDGDIGRTGELFF.

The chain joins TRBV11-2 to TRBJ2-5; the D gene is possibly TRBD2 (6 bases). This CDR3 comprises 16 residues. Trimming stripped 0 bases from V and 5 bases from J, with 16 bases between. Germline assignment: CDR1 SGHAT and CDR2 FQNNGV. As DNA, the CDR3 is TGTGCCAGCAGCTTAGATAGAACGGGAGCGTCCGAGACCCAGTACTTC. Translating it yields CASSLDRTGASETQYF. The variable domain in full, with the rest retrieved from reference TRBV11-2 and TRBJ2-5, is EAGVAQSPRYKIIEKRQSVAFWCNPISGHATLYWYQQILGQGPKLLIQFQNNGVVDDSQLPKDRFSAERLKGVDSTLKIQPAKLEDSAVYLCASSLDRTGASETQYFGPGTRLLVL.

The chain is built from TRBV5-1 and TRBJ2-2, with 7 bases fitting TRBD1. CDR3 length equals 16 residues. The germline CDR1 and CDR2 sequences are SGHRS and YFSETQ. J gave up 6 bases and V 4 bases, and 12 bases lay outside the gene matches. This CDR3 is CASSGLTGLKAGELFF. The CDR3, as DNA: TGCGCCAGCAGCGGACTGACAGGGTTGAAGGCCGGGGAGCTGTTTTTT.

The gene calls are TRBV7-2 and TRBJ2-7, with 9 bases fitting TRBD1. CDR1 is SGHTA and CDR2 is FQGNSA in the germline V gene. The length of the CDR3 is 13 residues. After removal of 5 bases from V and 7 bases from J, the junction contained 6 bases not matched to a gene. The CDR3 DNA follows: TGTGCCAGCAGCGGGGACAGGGTTGGAGAGCAGTACTTC. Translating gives CASSGDRVGEQYF.